The T cell receptor beta chain described here comes from a study of CD8 T cells in ankylosing spondylitis. TCRdb reprocessed the 5' RACE reads with MiXCR, giving one entry per CDR3 protein. This table has about 340,000 distinct CDR3 sequences, 20% to 25% appearing once. The germline V gene encodes CDR1 LGHNA and CDR2 YNFKEQ. This CDR3 has 14 amino acids. V was clipped by 0 bases and J by 9 bases, with 14 bases between them. Points on this clonotype: Its target is not known.

Findings and caveats of the study: Clones linked with disease were CD8+ and fairly uncommon in the peripheral blood. Certain motif variants had earlier been reported in reactive arthritis synovial fluid and blood. It appeared that ankylosing spondylitis blood was characterized by a TCR beta motif of roughly 8 highly homologous variants.

The chain combines TRBV4-2 with TRBJ2-5; weak D call: TRBD2 (6 bases). What was sequenced was blood, either unsorted or a sorted T cell fraction (not recorded which). The sequence was collected from a male donor with ankylosing spondylitis or in good health (not recorded which). The CDR3 DNA reads TGTGCCAGCAGCCAAGATGGGGGGACCCTCGCCCAGTACTTC. This translates into CASSQDGGTLAQYF.